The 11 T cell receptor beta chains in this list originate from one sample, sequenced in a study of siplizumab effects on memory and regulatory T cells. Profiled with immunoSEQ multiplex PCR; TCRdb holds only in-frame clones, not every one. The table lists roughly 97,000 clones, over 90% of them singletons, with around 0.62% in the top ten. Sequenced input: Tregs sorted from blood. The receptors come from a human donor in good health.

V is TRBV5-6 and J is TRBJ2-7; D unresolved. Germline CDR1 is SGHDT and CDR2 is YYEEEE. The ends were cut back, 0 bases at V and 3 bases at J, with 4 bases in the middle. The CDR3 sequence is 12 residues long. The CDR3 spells CASSLESYEQYF. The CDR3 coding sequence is TGTGCCAGCAGCTTGGAAAGCTACGAGCAGTACTTC.

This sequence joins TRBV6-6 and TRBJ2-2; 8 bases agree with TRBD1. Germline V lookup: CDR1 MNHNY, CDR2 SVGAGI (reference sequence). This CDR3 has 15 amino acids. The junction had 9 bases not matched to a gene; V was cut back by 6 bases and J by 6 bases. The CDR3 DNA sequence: TGTGCCAGCAGCAGATACAGGGGGAGCGCCGGGGAGCTGTTTTTT. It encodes CASSRYRGSAGELFF.

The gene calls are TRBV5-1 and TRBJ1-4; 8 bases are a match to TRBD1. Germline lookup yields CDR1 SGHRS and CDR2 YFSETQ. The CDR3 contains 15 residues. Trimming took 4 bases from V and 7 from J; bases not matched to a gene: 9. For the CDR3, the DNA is TGCGCCAGCAGCAACCAGGGGGCCGGTGGTGAAAAACTGTTTTTT. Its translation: CASSNQGAGGEKLFF.

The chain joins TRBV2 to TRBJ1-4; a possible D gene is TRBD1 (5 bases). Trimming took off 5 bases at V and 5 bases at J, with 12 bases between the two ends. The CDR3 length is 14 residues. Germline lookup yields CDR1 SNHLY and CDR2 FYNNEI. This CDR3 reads CASSLGRGNEKLFF. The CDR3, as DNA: TGTGCCAGCAGTCTAGGTCGGGGGAATGAAAAACTGTTTTTT. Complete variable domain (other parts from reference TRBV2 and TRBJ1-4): EPEVTQTPSHQVTQMGQEVILRCVPISNHLYFYWYRQILGQKVEFLVSFYNNEISEKSEIFDDQFSVERPDGSNFTLKIRSTKLEDSAMYFCASSLGRGNEKLFFGSGTQLSVL.

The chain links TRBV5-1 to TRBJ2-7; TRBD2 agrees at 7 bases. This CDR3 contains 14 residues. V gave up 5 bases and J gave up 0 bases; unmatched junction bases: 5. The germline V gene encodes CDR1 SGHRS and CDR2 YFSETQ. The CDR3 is CASRAGTTSYEQYF. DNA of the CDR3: TGCGCCAGCAGGGCCGGGACTACCTCCTACGAGCAGTACTTC.

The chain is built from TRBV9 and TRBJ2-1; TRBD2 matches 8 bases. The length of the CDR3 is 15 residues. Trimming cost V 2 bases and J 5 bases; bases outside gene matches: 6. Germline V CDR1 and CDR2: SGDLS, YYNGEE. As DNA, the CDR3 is TGTGCCAGCAGCGTGGAGACTAGCGAGCACAATGAGCAGTTCTTC. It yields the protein CASSVETSEHNEQFF.

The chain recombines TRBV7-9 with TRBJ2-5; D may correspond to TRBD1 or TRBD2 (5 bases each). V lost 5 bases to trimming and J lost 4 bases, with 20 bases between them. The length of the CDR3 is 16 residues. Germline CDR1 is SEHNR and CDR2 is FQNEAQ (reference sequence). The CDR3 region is CASSPPGLSRGETQYF. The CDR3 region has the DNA TGTGCCAGCAGCCCTCCGGGGCTATCAAGGGGAGAGACCCAGTACTTC.

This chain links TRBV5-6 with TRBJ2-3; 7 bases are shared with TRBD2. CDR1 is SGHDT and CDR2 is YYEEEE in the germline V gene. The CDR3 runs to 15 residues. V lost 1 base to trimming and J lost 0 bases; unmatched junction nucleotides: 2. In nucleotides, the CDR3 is TGTGCCAGCAGCTTGCTAGCGGCCAGCACAGATACGCAGTATTTT. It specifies CASSLLAASTDTQYF.

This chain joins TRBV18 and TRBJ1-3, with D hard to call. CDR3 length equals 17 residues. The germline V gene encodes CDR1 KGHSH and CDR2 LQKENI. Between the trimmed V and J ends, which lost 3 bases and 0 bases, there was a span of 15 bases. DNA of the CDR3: TGTGCCAGCTCACCCTTAATTCGGGATAGCTCTGGAAACACCATATATTTT. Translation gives CASSPLIRDSSGNTIYF.

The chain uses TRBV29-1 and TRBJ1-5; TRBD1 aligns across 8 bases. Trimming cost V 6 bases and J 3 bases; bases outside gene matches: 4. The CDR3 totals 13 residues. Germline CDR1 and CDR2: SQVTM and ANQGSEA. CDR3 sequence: CSVRTGNNQPQHF. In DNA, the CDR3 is TGCAGCGTCCGGACAGGGAACAATCAGCCCCAGCATTTT.

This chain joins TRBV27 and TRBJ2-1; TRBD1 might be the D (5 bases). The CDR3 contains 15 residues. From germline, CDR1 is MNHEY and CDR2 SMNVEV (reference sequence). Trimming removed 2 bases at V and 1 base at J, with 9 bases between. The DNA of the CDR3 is TGTGCCAGCAGTTTAAGGGGTTTATCCTACAATGAGCAGTTCTTC. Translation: CASSLRGLSYNEQFF.